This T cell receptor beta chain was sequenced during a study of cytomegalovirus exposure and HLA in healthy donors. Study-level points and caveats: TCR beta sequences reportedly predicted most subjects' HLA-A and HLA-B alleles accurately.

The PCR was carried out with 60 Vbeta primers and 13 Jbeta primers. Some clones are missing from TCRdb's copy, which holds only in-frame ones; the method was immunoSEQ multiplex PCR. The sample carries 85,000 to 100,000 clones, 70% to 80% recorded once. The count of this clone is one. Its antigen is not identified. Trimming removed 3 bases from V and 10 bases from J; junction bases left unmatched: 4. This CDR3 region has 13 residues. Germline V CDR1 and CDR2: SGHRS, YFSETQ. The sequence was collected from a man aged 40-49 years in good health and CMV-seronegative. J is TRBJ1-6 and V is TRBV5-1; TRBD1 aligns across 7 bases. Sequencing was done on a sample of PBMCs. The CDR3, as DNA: TGCGCCAGCAGCTCCACAGGGGACTCACCCCTCCACTTT. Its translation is CASSSTGDSPLHF.